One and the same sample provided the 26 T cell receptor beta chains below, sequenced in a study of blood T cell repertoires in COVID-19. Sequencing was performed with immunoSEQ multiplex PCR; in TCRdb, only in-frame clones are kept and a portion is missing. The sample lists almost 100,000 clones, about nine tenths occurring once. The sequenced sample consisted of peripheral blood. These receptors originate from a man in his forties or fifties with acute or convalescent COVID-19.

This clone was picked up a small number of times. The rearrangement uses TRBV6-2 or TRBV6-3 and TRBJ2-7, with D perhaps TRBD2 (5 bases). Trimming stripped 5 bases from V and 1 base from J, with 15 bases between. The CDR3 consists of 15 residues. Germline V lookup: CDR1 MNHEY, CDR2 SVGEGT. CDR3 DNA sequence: TGTGCCAGCAGTGACCTAGCCGTCGCTTCCTACGAGCAGTACTTC. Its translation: CASSDLAVASYEQYF.

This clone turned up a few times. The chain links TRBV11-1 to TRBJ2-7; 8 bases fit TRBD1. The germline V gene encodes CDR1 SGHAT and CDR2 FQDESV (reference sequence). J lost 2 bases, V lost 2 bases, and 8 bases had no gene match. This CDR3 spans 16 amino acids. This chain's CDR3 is CASSLSAAGGAYEQYF. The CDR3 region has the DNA TGTGCCAGCAGCTTAAGCGCCGCAGGGGGCGCCTACGAGCAGTACTTC.

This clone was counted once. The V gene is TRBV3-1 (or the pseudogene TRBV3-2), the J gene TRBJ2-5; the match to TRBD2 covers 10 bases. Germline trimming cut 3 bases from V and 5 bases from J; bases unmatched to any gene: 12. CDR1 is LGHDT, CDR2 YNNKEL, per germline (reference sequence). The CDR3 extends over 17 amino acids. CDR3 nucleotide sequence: TGTGCCAGCAGCCATTTTGCTAGCGGGAGAGGGTCGGAGACCCAGTACTTC. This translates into CASSHFASGRGSETQYF.

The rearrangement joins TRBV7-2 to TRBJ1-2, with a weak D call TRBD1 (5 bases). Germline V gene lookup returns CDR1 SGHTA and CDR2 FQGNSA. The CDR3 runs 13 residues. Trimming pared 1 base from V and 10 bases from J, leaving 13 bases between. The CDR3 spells CASSLVRGRAYTF. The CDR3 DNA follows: TGTGCCAGCAGCTTAGTAAGGGGAAGGGCCTACACCTTC. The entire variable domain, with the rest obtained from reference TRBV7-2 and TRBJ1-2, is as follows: GAGVSQSPSNKVTEKGKDVELRCDPISGHTALYWYRQSLGQGLEFLIYFQGNSAPDKSGLPSDRFSAERTGGSVSTLTIQRTQQEDSAVYLCASSLVRGRAYTFGSGTRLTVV.

The CDR3 here is CASSPGPTGYNEKLFF. The CDR3 nucleotides read TGTGCCAGCAGCCCGGGCCCCACAGGATATAATGAAAAACTGTTTTTT. The V gene is TRBV5-4, the J gene TRBJ1-4; the D gene is possibly TRBD1 (5 bases). Per the germline V gene, CDR1 is SGHNT and CDR2 is YYREEE (reference sequence). Trimming pared 4 bases from V and 4 bases from J, leaving 17 bases between. This CDR3 contains 16 residues.

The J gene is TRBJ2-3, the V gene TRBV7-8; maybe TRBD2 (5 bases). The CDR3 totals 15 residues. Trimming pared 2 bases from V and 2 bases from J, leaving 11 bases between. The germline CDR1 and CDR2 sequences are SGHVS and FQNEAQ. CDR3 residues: CASSLYRGPTDTQYF. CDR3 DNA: TGTGCCAGCAGCTTATACCGCGGGCCCACAGATACGCAGTATTTT.

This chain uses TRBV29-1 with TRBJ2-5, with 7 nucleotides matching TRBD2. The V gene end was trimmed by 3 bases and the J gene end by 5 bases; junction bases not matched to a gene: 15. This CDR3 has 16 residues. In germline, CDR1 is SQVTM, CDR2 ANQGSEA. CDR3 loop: CSVERSPHGEGETQYF. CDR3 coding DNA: TGCAGCGTTGAGAGATCGCCCCATGGGGAGGGGGAGACCCAGTACTTC.

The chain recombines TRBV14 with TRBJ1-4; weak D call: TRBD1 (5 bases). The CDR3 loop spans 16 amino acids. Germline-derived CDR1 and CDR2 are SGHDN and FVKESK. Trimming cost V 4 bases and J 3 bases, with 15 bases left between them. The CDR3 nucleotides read TGTGCCAGCAGCCTGGAGGGCGGGGCTGCTAATGAAAAACTGTTTTTT. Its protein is CASSLEGGAANEKLFF.

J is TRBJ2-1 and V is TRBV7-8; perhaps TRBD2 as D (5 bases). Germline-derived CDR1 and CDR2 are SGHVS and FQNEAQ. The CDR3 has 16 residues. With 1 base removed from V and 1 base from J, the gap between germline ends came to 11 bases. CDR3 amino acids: CASSLGESHSYNEQFF. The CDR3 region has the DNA TGTGCCAGCAGCTTAGGGGAGAGCCATTCCTACAATGAGCAGTTCTTC.

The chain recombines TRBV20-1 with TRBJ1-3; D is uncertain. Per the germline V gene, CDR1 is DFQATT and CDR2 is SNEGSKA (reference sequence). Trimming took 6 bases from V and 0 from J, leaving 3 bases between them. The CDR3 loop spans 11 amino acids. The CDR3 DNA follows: TGCAGTGCGTACTCTGGAAACACCATATATTTT. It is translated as CSAYSGNTIYF.

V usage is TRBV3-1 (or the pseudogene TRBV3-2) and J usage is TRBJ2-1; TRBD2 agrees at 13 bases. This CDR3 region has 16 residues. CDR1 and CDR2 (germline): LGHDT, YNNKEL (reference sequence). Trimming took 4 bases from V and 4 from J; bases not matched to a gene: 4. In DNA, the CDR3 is TGTGCCAGCAGCCGCAAACTAGCGGGAGGGTACAATGAGCAGTTCTTC. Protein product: CASSRKLAGGYNEQFF.

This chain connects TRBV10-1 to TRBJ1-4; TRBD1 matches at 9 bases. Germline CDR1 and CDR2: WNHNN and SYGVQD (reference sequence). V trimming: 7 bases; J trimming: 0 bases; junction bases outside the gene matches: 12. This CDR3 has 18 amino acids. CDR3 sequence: CASNEQGANLPTNEKLFF. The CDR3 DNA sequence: TGCGCCAGCAATGAACAGGGGGCAAACCTACCAACTAATGAAAAACTGTTTTTT.

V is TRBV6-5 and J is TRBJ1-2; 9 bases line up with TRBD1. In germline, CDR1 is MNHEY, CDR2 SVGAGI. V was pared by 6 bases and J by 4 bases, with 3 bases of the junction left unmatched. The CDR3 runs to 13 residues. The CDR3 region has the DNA TGTGCCAGCAGAGGGGGACAGGGCTATGGCTACACCTTC. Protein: CASRGGQGYGYTF.

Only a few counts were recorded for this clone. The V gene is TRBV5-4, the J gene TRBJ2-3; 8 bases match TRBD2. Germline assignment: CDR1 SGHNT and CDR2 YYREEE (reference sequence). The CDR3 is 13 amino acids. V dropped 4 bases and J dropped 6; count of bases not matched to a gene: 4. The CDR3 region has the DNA TGTGCCAGCAGCCCTGGGACTAGGGATACGCAGTATTTT. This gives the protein CASSPGTRDTQYF.

The CDR3: CASSQEGTRTDTQYF. CDR3 sequence (DNA): TGCGCCAGCAGCCAAGAGGGCACTCGCACAGATACGCAGTATTTT. The rearrangement joins TRBV4-1 to TRBJ2-3; D gene uncertain. CDR3 length equals 15 residues. Per the germline V gene, CDR1 is MGHRA and CDR2 is YSYEKL. Trimming took 0 bases from V and 1 from J, leaving 8 bases between them.

This chain's CDR3 is CASSPSGRLVNEQFF. The CDR3 nucleotides are TGTGCCAGTAGTCCCAGCGGGAGATTGGTCAATGAGCAGTTCTTC. The chain has TRBV19 and TRBJ2-1; 8 bases line up with TRBD2. CDR3 length: 15 amino acids. CDR1 LNHDA and CDR2 SQIVND come from the germline V gene (reference sequence). The V gene end was trimmed by 5 bases and the J gene end by 6 bases; junction bases not matched to a gene: 9.

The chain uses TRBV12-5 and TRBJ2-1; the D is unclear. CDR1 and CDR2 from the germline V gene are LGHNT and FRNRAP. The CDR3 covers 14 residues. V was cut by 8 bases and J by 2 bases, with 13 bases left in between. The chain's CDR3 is CASRMAEPYNEQFF. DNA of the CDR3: TGTGCTAGTCGAATGGCGGAACCCTACAATGAGCAGTTCTTC.

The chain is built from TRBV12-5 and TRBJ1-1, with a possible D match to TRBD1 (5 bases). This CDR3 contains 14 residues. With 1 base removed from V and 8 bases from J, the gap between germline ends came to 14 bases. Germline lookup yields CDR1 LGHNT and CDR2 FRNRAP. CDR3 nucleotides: TGTGCTAGTGGTTTGGCCGGGGGTGGGAGGGAAGCTTTCTTT. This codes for CASGLAGGGREAFF.

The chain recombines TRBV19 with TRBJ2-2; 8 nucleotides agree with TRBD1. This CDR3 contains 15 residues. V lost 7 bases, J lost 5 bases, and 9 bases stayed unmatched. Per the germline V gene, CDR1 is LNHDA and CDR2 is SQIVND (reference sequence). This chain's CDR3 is CASTAGGRRTGELFF. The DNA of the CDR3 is TGTGCCAGTACCGCAGGGGGCCGAAGGACCGGGGAGCTGTTTTTT.

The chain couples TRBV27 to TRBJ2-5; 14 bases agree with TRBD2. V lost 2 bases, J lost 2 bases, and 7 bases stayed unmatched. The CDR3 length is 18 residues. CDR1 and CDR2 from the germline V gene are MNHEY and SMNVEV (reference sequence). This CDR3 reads CASSLGTSGRPFQETQYF. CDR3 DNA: TGTGCCAGCAGTTTAGGGACTAGCGGGAGACCCTTTCAAGAGACCCAGTACTTC.

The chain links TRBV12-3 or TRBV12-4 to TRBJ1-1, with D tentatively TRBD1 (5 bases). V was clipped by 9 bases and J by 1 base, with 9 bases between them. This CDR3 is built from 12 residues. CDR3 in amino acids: CASGTWNTEAFF. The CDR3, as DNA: TGTGCCAGTGGGACTTGGAACACTGAAGCTTTCTTT.

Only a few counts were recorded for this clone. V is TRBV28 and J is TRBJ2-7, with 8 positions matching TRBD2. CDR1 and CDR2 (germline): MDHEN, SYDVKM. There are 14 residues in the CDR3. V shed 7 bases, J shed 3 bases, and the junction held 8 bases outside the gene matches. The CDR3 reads CASKPTSAYYEQYF. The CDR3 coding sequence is TGTGCCAGCAAACCGACTAGCGCATACTACGAGCAGTACTTC. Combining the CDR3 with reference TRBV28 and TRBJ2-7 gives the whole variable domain DVKVTQSSRYLVKRTGEKVFLECVQDMDHENMFWYRQDPGLGLRLIYFSYDVKMKEKGDIPEGYSVSREKKERFSLILESASTNQTSMYLCASKPTSAYYEQYFGPGTRLTVT.

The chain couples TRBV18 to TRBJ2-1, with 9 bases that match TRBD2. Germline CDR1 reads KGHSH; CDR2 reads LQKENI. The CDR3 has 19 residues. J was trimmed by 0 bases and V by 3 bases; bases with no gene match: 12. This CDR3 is CASSPGIGGRDGSYNEQFF. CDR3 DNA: TGTGCCAGCTCACCGGGAATAGGCGGGAGGGATGGCTCCTACAATGAGCAGTTCTTC.

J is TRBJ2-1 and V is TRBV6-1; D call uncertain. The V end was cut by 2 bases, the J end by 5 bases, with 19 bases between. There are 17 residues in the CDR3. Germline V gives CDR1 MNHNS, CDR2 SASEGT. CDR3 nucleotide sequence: TGTGCCAGCAGTGAACTTGCGATATTCGGTTATAACAATGAGCAGTTCTTC. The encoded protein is CASSELAIFGYNNEQFF.

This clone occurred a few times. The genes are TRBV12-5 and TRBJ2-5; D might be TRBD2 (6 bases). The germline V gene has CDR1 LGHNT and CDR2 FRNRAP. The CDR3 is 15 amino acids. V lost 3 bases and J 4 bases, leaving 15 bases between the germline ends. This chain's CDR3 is CASGFGSGRGETQYF. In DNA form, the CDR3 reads TGTGCTAGTGGTTTCGGTAGCGGTCGGGGAGAGACCCAGTACTTC.

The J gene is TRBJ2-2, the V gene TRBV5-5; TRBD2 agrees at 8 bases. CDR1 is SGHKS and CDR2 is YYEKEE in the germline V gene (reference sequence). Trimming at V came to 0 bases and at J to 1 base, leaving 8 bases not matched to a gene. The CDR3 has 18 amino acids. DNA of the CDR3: TGTGCCAGCAGCTTGGCCCCCGGGAGGGGTAGGAACACCGGGGAGCTGTTTTTT. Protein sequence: CASSLAPGRGRNTGELFF. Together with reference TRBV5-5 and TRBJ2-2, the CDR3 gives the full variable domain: DAGVTQSPTHLIKTRGQQVTLRCSPISGHKSVSWYQQVLGQGPQFIFQYYEKEERGRGNFPDRFSARQFPNYSSELNVNALLLGDSALYLCASSLAPGRGRNTGELFFGEGSRLTVL.